This T cell receptor beta chain derives from a study of blood T cell repertoires in COVID-19. Study-level information: Sites across the United States, Italy and Spain contributed samples from acute and convalescent COVID-19. From T cells, B-cell-depleted T cells, or PBMCs came the material, which was cDNA or gDNA.

Patients in Seattle were enrolled during active infection, then followed longitudinally. Original data processing: Amplification of reference gene primers was used by the study to estimate nucleated cell counts. TCRdb keeps only in-frame clones here, not all; method: immunoSEQ multiplex PCR. V, J and clone size derive from that table, while D and trimming were established from the DNA sequence. The data hold about 290,000 clones, with around nine tenths observed a single time. V lost 0 bases, J lost 0 bases, and 14 bases lay in between. In germline, CDR1 is ENHRY, CDR2 SYGVKD. This CDR3 has 17 amino acids.

Sequencing used peripheral blood. This receptor was identified in a woman aged 25 to 45 with COVID-19, enrolled during active disease. The V and J genes are TRBV10-3 and TRBJ1-2; D is uncertain. The CDR3 DNA sequence: TGTGCCATCAGTGAGTCGAATGTTAAAAGAGCTAACTATGGCTACACCTTC. Its translation: CAISESNVKRANYGYTF.